This T cell receptor beta chain appears in the sequencing data of a study of tumor-infiltrating lymphocytes in primary liver carcinoma. Starting from around 500 ng of total RNA, TCR beta cDNA was produced with a primer in the constant region. Employing slightly modified ARM-PCR, three nested multiplex PCR rounds were run, and these gave rise to the TCR beta libraries. PCR rounds one and two used TRBV1-TRBV30 forward primers with a C-beta reverse primer for around 9 cycles each. Each CDR3 protein is one row after TCRdb ran MiXCR on the multiplex PCR reads. The sample lists approximately 20,000 distinct CDR3 sequences, approximately 79% occurring once. For this clonotype: A much more abundant neighbour one base away suggests this may be a read error.

This CDR3 contains 18 residues. The germline V gene has CDR1 SGHAT and CDR2 FQNNGV. V lost 3 bases and J lost 3; bases outside the gene matches: 12. The study co-extracted DNA and RNA from around 20-30 mg of unsorted bulk tissue. Surgeons resected the patients' primary liver carcinomas. Chronic HBV infection, untreated so far, was present in the patients. The sample was liver tumor tissue from sampling region 1. Subset given: tumor region T1, superior pole. The TCR sequence derives from a woman in her 30s with primary liver carcinoma and hepatitis B virus infection. The chain employs TRBV11-2 and TRBJ1-3; 9 nucleotides agree with TRBD1. Written as DNA, the CDR3 is TGTGCCAGCAGCTTGGGAACCACAGGGGGCAGTCATGGAAACACCATATATTTT. It codes for CASSLGTTGGSHGNTIYF.